This TCR beta chain was profiled in a study of control samples from healthy donors and cancer patients. Assay: immunoSEQ multiplex PCR; the TCRdb copy retains only in-frame clones and omits some. The table lists around 190,000 clones, 90% of them singletons, with roughly 1.5% in the top ten. The CDR3 is 13 residues long. Germline values: CDR1 MNHNY, CDR2 SVGAGI (reference sequence). The ends were cut back, 7 bases at V and 5 bases at J, with 11 bases in the middle. The chain has TRBV6-6 and TRBJ1-4; no reliable D call. The sample consisted of blood. This clonotype was sampled from a woman aged 50 to 60 in good health. This CDR3 is CASTLGRNEKLFF. As DNA, the CDR3 is TGTGCCAGCACTTTGGGCAGAAATGAAAAACTGTTTTTT.